These T cell receptor beta chains were read from a single sample in a study of early T cells in non-severe SARS-CoV-2 infection. TCRdb reprocessed the 5' RACE reads with MiXCR, giving one entry per CDR3 protein. The table shows 32,000 or so distinct CDR3 sequences, with 5% occurring only once. The sequenced sample was whole blood. The receptors stem from an adult who was a healthcare worker with PCR-confirmed SARS-CoV-2 infection or an uninfected control (not recorded which). The CDR3 runs from the conserved cysteine through the conserved F or W. D genes are given only for firm matches. Not every row has a clone size; where given, it reads once, few, many or a size class.

many	15	-	TRBJ1-6	TRBV5-1	CASSLAMTGNSPLHF	TGCGCCAGCAGCTTGGCCATGACAGGAAATTCACCCCTCCACTTT
many	13	-	TRBJ2-5	TRBV7-2	CASSLERKETQYF	TGTGCCAGCAGCTTAGAGCGGAAAGAGACCCAGTACTTC
many	16	TRBD2	TRBJ2-5	TRBV7-2	CASTENRGSGGKTQYF	TGTGCCAGCACCGAAAACCGAGGTAGCGGGGGGAAGACCCAGTACTTC
few	15	TRBD2	TRBJ2-3	TRBV7-2	CASSRGTSGGDTQYF	TGTGCCAGCAGCCGAGGGACTAGCGGGGGTGATACGCAGTATTTT
many	18	-	TRBJ2-3	TRBV5-1	CASSLDPPGQGNTDTQYF	TGCGCCAGCAGCTTGGACCCCCCGGGACAAGGAAACACAGATACGCAGTATTTT
many	12	TRBD1	TRBJ1-2	TRBV6-5	CASCPGQGGYTF	TGTGCCAGCTGCCCGGGACAGGGGGGCTACACCTTC
-	13	-	TRBJ2-1	TRBV7-8	CASSGAANGEQFF	TGTGCCAGCAGCGGAGCCGCTAACGGTGAGCAGTTCTTC
many	15	TRBD1	TRBJ2-6	TRBV29-1	CSVGDRLSGANVLTF	TGCAGCGTTGGGGACAGGCTCTCTGGGGCCAACGTCCTGACTTTC
few	14	TRBD1	TRBJ2-5	TRBV2	CASSGTGGQETQYF	TGTGCCAGCAGTGGGACAGGGGGACAAGAGACCCAGTACTTC
few	13	-	TRBJ1-1	TRBV29-1	CSSTRGLNTEAFF	TGCAGCTCAACCAGGGGACTGAACACTGAAGCTTTCTTT
many	15	-	TRBJ2-5	TRBV5-4	CASSSGGGSGETQYF	TGTGCCAGCAGCTCGGGCGGGGGCTCCGGGGAGACCCAGTACTTC
many	14	-	TRBJ2-7	TRBV29-1	CSVEGLGASYEQYF	TGCAGCGTTGAGGGTCTGGGCGCCTCCTACGAGCAGTACTTC
few	16	-	TRBJ2-5	TRBV27	CASSLSAPGRQETQYF	TGTGCCAGCAGTTTATCCGCCCCGGGGAGACAAGAGACCCAGTACTTC
-	14	-	TRBJ1-1	TRBV5-4	CASSSGQSPTEAFF	TGTGCCAGCAGCTCCGGACAGAGTCCCACTGAAGCTTTCTTT
many	12	-	TRBJ1-2	TRBV6-5	CASSSDGYGYTF	TGTGCCAGCAGTTCGGATGGGTATGGCTACACCTTC
few	13	-	TRBJ1-1	TRBV6-1	CASSETKDTEAFF	TGTGCCAGCAGTGAAACTAAGGACACTGAAGCTTTCTTT
few	14	-	TRBJ2-3	TRBV27	CASSPNTKGDTQYF	TGTGCCAGCAGTCCTAACACCAAAGGGGATACGCAGTATTTT
many	16	TRBD2	TRBJ2-5	TRBV29-1	CSVEGPGAGVGETQYF	TGCAGCGTTGAAGGCCCAGGTGCGGGGGTTGGAGAGACCCAGTACTTC
many	16	TRBD1	TRBJ2-1	TRBV7-2	CASSLSSGQHYNEQFF	TGTGCCAGCAGCTTGTCCTCGGGACAGCACTACAATGAGCAGTTCTTC
many	12	TRBD1	TRBJ1-1	TRBV6-2/TRBV6-3	CASRQGATEAFF	TGTGCCAGCAGACAGGGGGCTACTGAAGCTTTCTTT
-	15	-	TRBJ1-1	TRBV5-1	CASSFSLGTVTEAFF	TGCGCCAGCAGCTTCAGTTTAGGCACAGTCACTGAAGCTTTCTTT
-	14	-	TRBJ1-1	TRBV12-2	CASRSGARVTEAFF	TGTGCAAGTCGCTCGGGGGCCAGGGTCACTGAAGCTTTCTTT
-	15	-	TRBJ2-3	TRBV7-6	CASSPLRGSTDTQYF	TGTGCCAGCAGCCCACTCAGGGGTAGCACAGATACGCAGTATTTT
many	15	-	TRBJ2-3	TRBV20-1	CSAIHTDSGTDTQYF	TGCAGTGCCATACACACGGACAGCGGGACAGATACGCAGTATTTT
-	16	TRBD2	TRBJ2-7	TRBV7-2	CASSPISWGGSYEQYF	TGTGCCAGCAGCCCTATTTCGTGGGGGGGCTCCTACGAGCAGTACTTC
many	14	TRBD1	TRBJ2-1	TRBV20-1	CSAREGGETNEQFF	TGCAGTGCTAGGGAAGGGGGCGAGACGAATGAGCAGTTCTTC